This T cell receptor beta chain was documented in a study of T cells in women clearing cervical HPV infection. Study-wide background: Case blood was drawn when the lesion was first found; control blood after infection became undetectable. HLA type stays a possible confounder, typing being limited. Findings and limits, study-wide: It is unknown whether associations predate infection; no effector/memory or HPV-specific sorting.

Details on this clone: Its specificity is unknown. The read gets to within 3 residues of the CDR3 end, and the germline J gene fills in the rest.

Germline values: CDR1 MRHNA, CDR2 SNTAGT. This CDR3 has 16 residues. V was pared by 3 bases and J by 0 bases, with 13 bases between. MY09/MY11 PCR detected cervical HPV DNA; dot-blot assigned genotypes. Assay used: immunoSEQ multiplex PCR; TCRdb lists only in-frame clones, some missing. This table holds under 35,000 clones. The J gene is TRBJ2-3, the V gene TRBV6-4; D gene ambiguous. Specimen: blood buffy coat. The receptor's source is a woman between 18 and 75 years old with a cervical HPV16 infection that either progressed to CIN3+ or cleared (not recorded which). The DNA read from the CDR3 is TGTGCCAGCAGTGAGTCGTGGGCGTCTAGCACAGATACG. Translation: CASSESWASSTDT. The whole CDR3 reads CASSESWASSTDTQYF.